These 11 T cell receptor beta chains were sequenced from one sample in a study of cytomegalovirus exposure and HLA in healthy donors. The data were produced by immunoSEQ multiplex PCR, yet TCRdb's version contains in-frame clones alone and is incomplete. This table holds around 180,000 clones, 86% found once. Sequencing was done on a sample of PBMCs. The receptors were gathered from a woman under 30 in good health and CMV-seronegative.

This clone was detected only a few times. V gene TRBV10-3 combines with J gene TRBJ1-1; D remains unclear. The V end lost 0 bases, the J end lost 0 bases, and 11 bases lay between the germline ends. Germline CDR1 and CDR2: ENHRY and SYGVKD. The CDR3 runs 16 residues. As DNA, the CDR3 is TGTGCCATCAGTGAGTCAGAGGGCCGATTGAACACTGAAGCTTTCTTT. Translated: CAISESEGRLNTEAFF.

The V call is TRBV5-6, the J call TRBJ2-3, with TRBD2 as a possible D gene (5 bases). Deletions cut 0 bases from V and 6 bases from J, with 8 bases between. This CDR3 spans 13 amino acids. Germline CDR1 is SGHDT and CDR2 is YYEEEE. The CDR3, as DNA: TGTGCCAGCAGCTTGGCCCGAGGGGATACGCAGTATTTT. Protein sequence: CASSLARGDTQYF. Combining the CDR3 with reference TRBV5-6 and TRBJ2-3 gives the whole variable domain DAGVTQSPTHLIKTRGQQVTLRCSPKSGHDTVSWYQQALGQGPQFIFQYYEEEERQRGNFPDRFSGHQFPNYSSELNVNALLLGDSALYLCASSLARGDTQYFGPGTRLTVL.

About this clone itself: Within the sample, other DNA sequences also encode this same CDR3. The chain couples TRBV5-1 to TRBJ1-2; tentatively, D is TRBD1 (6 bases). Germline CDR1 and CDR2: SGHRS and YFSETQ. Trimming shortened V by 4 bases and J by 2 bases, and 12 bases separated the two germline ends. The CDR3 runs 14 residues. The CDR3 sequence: CASSPGQSNYGYTF. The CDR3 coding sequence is TGCGCCAGCAGCCCTGGACAGTCGAACTATGGCTACACCTTC.

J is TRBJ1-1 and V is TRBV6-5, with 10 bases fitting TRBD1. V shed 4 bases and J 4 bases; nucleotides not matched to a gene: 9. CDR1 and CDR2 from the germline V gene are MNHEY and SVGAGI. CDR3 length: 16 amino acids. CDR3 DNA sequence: TGTGCCAGCAGTTTCGACAGGGGGCGCGTTCCCACTGAAGCTTTCTTT. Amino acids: CASSFDRGRVPTEAFF.

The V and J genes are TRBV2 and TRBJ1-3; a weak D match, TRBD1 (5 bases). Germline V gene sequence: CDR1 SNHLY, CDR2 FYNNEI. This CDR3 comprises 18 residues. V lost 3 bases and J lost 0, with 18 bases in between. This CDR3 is CASSDGHILSVSGNTIYF. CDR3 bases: TGTGCCAGCAGTGATGGACATATTCTAAGCGTCTCTGGAAACACCATATATTTT.

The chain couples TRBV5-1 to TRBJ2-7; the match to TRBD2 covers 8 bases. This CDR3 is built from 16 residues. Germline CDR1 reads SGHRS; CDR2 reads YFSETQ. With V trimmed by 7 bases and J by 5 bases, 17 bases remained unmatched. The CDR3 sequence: CASYPVRGVKRNEQYF. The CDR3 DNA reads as TGCGCCAGCTACCCCGTGCGGGGGGTGAAGAGGAACGAGCAGTACTTC.

The CDR3 coding sequence is TGTGCCAGCAGCCTGGGACTAGCGGGAGGGACCCAAGAGACCCAGTACTTC. It codes for CASSLGLAGGTQETQYF. This rearrangement joins TRBV7-9 to TRBJ2-5; 16 bases map to TRBD2. The trim removed 5 bases at V and 1 base at J, leaving 4 bases unmatched. Germline-derived CDR1 and CDR2 are SEHNR and FQNEAQ (reference sequence). This CDR3 has 17 amino acids.

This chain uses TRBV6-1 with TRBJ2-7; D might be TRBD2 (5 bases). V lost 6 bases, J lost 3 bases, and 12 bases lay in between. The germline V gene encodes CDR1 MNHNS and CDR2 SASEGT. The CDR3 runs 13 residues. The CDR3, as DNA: TGTGCCAGCAGAACGTTGAGGGACTACGAGCAGTACTTC. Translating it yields CASRTLRDYEQYF.

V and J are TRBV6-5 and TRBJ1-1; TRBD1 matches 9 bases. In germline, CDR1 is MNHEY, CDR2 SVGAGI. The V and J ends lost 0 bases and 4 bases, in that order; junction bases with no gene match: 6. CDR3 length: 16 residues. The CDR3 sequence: CASSYSGGTGSTEAFF. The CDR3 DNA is TGTGCCAGCAGTTACTCGGGGGGGACAGGGAGCACTGAAGCTTTCTTT.

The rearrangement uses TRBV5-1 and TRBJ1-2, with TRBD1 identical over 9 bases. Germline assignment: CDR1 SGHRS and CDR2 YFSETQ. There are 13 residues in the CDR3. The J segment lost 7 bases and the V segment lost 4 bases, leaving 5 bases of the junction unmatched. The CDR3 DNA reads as TGCGCCAGCAGCACCCGGGACAGGGCTGGCTACACCTTC. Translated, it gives CASSTRDRAGYTF.

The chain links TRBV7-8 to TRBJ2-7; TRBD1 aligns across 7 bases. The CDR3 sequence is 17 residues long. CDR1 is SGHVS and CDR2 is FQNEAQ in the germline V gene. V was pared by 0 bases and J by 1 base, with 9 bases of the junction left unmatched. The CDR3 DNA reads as TGTGCCAGCAGCTTAGCAGGTCGACAGGGTTGGTCCTACGAGCAGTACTTC. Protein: CASSLAGRQGWSYEQYF.